Here is one T cell receptor beta chain with its context. The antigen is undetermined. The data were taken from a study of cytomegalovirus exposure and HLA in healthy donors. Study findings and constraints: A missense DCLRE1C variant was associated with V- and J-gene trimming of TCR beta chains in a later analysis, and an independent cohort replicated the association. Both high specificity and high sensitivity reportedly marked the classifier's diagnosis of cytomegalovirus status. The study assumed roughly uniform donor sequencing depth for presence/absence analyses. Accurate prediction of most subjects' HLA-A and HLA-B alleles from TCR beta sequences was reported.

13 Jbeta primers and 60 Vbeta primers were used for the PCR. Sequencing was performed with immunoSEQ multiplex PCR; in TCRdb, only in-frame clones are kept and a portion is missing. This sample has 150,000 or so clones, with about 88% found just once. Per germline, CDR1 MDHEN and CDR2 SYDVKM. This CDR3 spans 16 amino acids. V was clipped by 6 bases and J by 0 bases; unmatched bases: 10. The clonotype comes from a woman under 30 in good health and CMV-seronegative. Sequenced sample: PBMCs. V gene TRBV28 combines with J gene TRBJ1-1; 7 bases map to TRBD1. The DNA of the CDR3 is TGTGCCAGCAGCCACCGACAGGGAAACATGAACACTGAAGCTTTCTTT. Its protein is CASSHRQGNMNTEAFF.